Listed here are 2 T cell receptor beta chains from one sample, sequenced in a study of blood T cell repertoires in COVID-19. The repertoire was sequenced with immunoSEQ multiplex PCR; TCRdb's copy has only in-frame clones and lacks some. The sample shows roughly 230,000 clones, over 85% of them seen only once. Material for sequencing was PBMCs or T cells enriched from blood (not recorded which). The receptors were gathered from a woman aged 30 to 39 with acute COVID-19.

The V gene is TRBV4-1, the J gene TRBJ2-2, with 11 bases matching TRBD2. The CDR3 covers 17 residues. Germline-derived CDR1 and CDR2 are MGHRA and YSYEKL. V lost 5 bases, J lost 6 bases, and 11 bases stayed unmatched. For the CDR3, the DNA is TGCGCCAGCAGCAGCGCTCGACTAGCGGGGTGGGCCGGGGAGCTGTTTTTT. As protein: CASSSARLAGWAGELFF.

The chain recombines TRBV27 with TRBJ1-4; perhaps TRBD1 as D (5 bases). V lost 5 bases and J lost 7, with 29 bases in between. CDR1 and CDR2 (germline): MNHEY, SMNVEV (reference sequence). The CDR3 totals 19 residues. This chain's CDR3 is CASSIATGGSKRHREKLFF. CDR3 DNA sequence: TGTGCCAGCAGTATAGCCACGGGGGGGAGTAAGCGGCATCGTGAAAAACTGTTTTTT.